One sample yielded the 29 T cell receptor beta chains listed below, sequenced in a study of early T cells in non-severe SARS-CoV-2 infection. TCRdb recomputed calls from the 5' RACE reads with MiXCR, one row per CDR3 protein. The top ten hold roughly 6% of the sample, which has 26,000 or so distinct CDR3 sequences, approximately 4.1% seen once. Sequencing was performed on whole blood. These receptors were obtained from an adult who was a healthcare worker with PCR-confirmed SARS-CoV-2 infection or an uninfected control (not recorded which).

In this sample, this clonotype turned up many times. A junction boundary mismatches the germline segment, possibly from a read error. The chain combines TRBV11-1 with TRBJ2-2, with D tentatively TRBD2 (6 bases). CDR1 SGHAT and CDR2 FQDESV come from the germline V gene (reference sequence). The CDR3 runs 14 residues. This CDR3 is CAIRNMGVSGELFF. CDR3 coding DNA: TGTGCCATCCGAAACATGGGAGTTTCGGGGGAGCTTTTTTTT. Full variable domain (remainder filled in from reference TRBV11-1 and TRBJ2-2): EAEVAQSPRYKITEKSQAVAFWCDPISGHATLYWYRQILGQGPELLVQFQDESVVDDSQLPKDRFSAERLKGVDSTLKIQPAELGDSAMYLCAIRNMGVSGELFFGEGSRLTVL.

This clonotype showed up just a few times. The rearrangement links TRBV14 to TRBJ1-2; 10 bases agree with TRBD1. J lost 2 bases, V lost 4 bases, and 4 bases had no gene match. Germline V gene sequence: CDR1 SGHDN, CDR2 FVKESK. The CDR3 has 15 amino acids. This chain's CDR3 is CASSRPGQGNYGYTF. CDR3 in DNA: TGTGCCAGCAGCCGGCCGGGACAGGGGAACTATGGCTACACCTTC.

There are a few counts of this clonotype. V usage is TRBV4-2 and J usage is TRBJ2-2, with 7 positions matching TRBD2. Trimming took 10 bases from V and 2 from J; bases not matched to a gene: 7. The CDR3 contains 14 residues. From germline, CDR1 is LGHNA and CDR2 YNFKEQ. CDR3 coding DNA: TGTGCCACAAGGGGAGGGATTAACACCGGGGAGCTGTTTTTT. Translation gives CATRGGINTGELFF.

This clonotype was seen at least ten times. CDR3 amino acids: CASSLVGSTGQRSFF. The CDR3 nucleotides read TGTGCCAGCAGTTTAGTAGGTAGCACAGGGCAAAGGTCTTTCTTT. This rearrangement joins TRBV12-3 or TRBV12-4 to TRBJ1-1, with D perhaps TRBD1 (6 bases). V was clipped by 1 base and J by 12 bases, with 21 bases between them. The CDR3 covers 15 residues.

This clonotype has ten or more counts. V and J are TRBV6-4 and TRBJ2-7; a weak D match, TRBD2 (5 bases). The CDR3 sequence is 17 residues long. The germline V gene encodes CDR1 MRHNA and CDR2 SNTAGT. V dropped 2 bases and J dropped 6 bases, with 23 bases sitting between them. The CDR3 loop is CASSDGIQERQTPEQYF. CDR3 DNA sequence: TGTGCCAGCAGTGACGGAATTCAGGAGCGGCAGACGCCCGAGCAGTACTTC.

The rearrangement links TRBV12-3 or TRBV12-4 to TRBJ1-2; D gene ambiguous. The CDR3 length is 12 residues. V lost 2 bases and J 4 bases, leaving 5 bases between the germline ends. The CDR3 DNA sequence: TGTGCCAGCAGTTTAAGCAGCTATGGCTACACCTTC. Translation gives CASSLSSYGYTF.

Only a few counts were recorded for this clonotype. The genes are TRBV3-1 and TRBJ1-1; D ambiguous. Trimming stripped 4 bases from V and 4 bases from J, with 10 bases between. Germline CDR1 and CDR2: LGHDT and YNNKEL (reference sequence). There are 13 residues in the CDR3. The CDR3 loop reads CASSPTPGTEAFF. CDR3 DNA sequence: TGTGCCAGCAGCCCTACCCCTGGCACTGAAGCTTTCTTT.

This clonotype was recorded at least ten times. This chain joins TRBV7-3 and TRBJ2-7; TRBD2 agrees at 8 bases. Germline trimming cut 1 base from V and 6 bases from J; bases unmatched to any gene: 5. Germline loops: CDR1 SGHTA, CDR2 FQGTGA. The CDR3 sequence is 14 residues long. CDR3 loop: CASSLKAGVSEQYF. The CDR3 DNA sequence: TGTGCCAGCAGCTTAAAAGCGGGAGTCTCCGAGCAGTACTTC.

This clonotype occurred many times. This rearrangement joins TRBV20-1 to TRBJ1-4; TRBD1 is a possible D gene (5 bases). Germline V gene lookup returns CDR1 DFQATT and CDR2 SNEGSKA (reference sequence). The CDR3 covers 16 residues. Deletions cut 5 bases from V and 8 bases from J, with 24 bases between. Here the CDR3 reads CSASPRDVSAGEKLFF. The CDR3 coding sequence is TGCAGTGCTTCGCCTCGGGACGTTAGCGCGGGGGAAAAACTGTTTTTT.

This clonotype was counted ten times or more. Compared with germline, one end of the junction differs, possibly owing to a read error. The rearrangement joins TRBV7-7 to TRBJ2-5; 14 nucleotides agree with TRBD2. CDR1 and CDR2 (germline): SSHAT, FNYEAQ (reference sequence). The CDR3 sequence is 16 residues long. The DNA for the CDR3 is TGTGCTAGCAGCTTAGGACTAGCGGGAGGTGTAGAGACCCAGTACTTC. Protein sequence: CASSLGLAGGVETQYF.

This clonotype is judged medium-sized. The chain employs TRBV29-1 and TRBJ1-2; D is unclear. The germline gives CDR1 SQVTM, CDR2 ANQGSEA. With 7 bases removed from V and 7 bases from J, the gap between germline ends came to 16 bases. The length of the CDR3 is 12 residues. CDR3 bases: TGCAGCGCAAGGCCGTTGATGGGTGGCTACACCTTC. Its translation is CSARPLMGGYTF.

The table lists this clonotype with many counts. V gene TRBV7-9 combines with J gene TRBJ2-7; D is perhaps TRBD1 or TRBD2 (5 bases each). CDR1 and CDR2 from the germline V gene are SEHNR and FQNEAQ (reference sequence). The CDR3 contains 13 residues. The germline V and J ends were trimmed by 5 bases and 3 bases, with 11 bases remaining between them. In DNA form, the CDR3 reads TGTGCCAGCAGCCCGATGGGGGACTACGAGCAGTACTTC. Translating gives CASSPMGDYEQYF.

This clonotype was observed at least ten times. The chain links TRBV6-6 to TRBJ1-1; tentative D call: TRBD1 (6 bases). Deletions cut 3 bases from V and 6 bases from J, with 8 bases between. The CDR3 runs to 12 residues. CDR1 MNHNY and CDR2 SVGAGI come from the germline V gene (reference sequence). CDR3 loop: CASSYAGAEAFF. CDR3 DNA sequence: TGTGCCAGCAGTTATGCAGGGGCTGAAGCTTTCTTT.

By its share, this clonotype is medium-sized. The chain has TRBV6-5 and TRBJ2-1; TRBD1 might be the D (5 bases). The CDR3 has 14 amino acids. From germline, CDR1 is MNHEY and CDR2 SVGAGI. V lost 0 bases, J lost 7 bases, and 10 bases lay in between. The CDR3: CASSYSVGLNEQFF. For the CDR3, the DNA is TGTGCCAGCAGTTACTCTGTGGGGCTGAATGAGCAGTTCTTC.

This clonotype was found many times. The gene calls are TRBV20-1 and TRBJ2-1; 9 nucleotides line up with TRBD2. With V trimmed by 2 bases and J by 5 bases, 10 bases remained unmatched. Germline V CDR1 and CDR2: DFQATT, SNEGSKA (reference sequence). The CDR3 has 16 residues. CDR3: CSARQAGGPTHNEQFF. DNA of the CDR3: TGCAGTGCTAGACAAGCGGGAGGCCCAACCCACAATGAGCAGTTCTTC.

This clonotype was seen many times. The V call is TRBV11-2, the J call TRBJ1-1; D is ambiguous. The V end lost 7 bases, the J end lost 2 bases, and 11 bases lay between the germline ends. The CDR3 sequence is 13 residues long. The germline V gene encodes CDR1 SGHAT and CDR2 FQNNGV. The CDR3 DNA is TGTGCCAGCAAGGCAGAGGGAAACACTGAAGCTTTCTTT. As protein: CASKAEGNTEAFF. Based on the CDR3 plus reference TRBV11-2 and TRBJ1-1, the full variable domain is EAGVAQSPRYKIIEKRQSVAFWCNPISGHATLYWYQQILGQGPKLLIQFQNNGVVDDSQLPKDRFSAERLKGVDSTLKIQPAKLEDSAVYLCASKAEGNTEAFFGQGTRLTVV.

The table lists this clonotype with many counts. The chain is built from TRBV24-1 and TRBJ2-1, with D possibly being TRBD2 (5 bases). From germline, CDR1 is KGHDR and CDR2 SFDVKD. Trimming removed 5 bases at V and 7 bases at J, with 8 bases between. The CDR3 runs to 12 residues. The CDR3 reads CATSVRDNEQFF. The CDR3 DNA is TGTGCCACCAGTGTACGGGATAATGAGCAGTTCTTC.

This clonotype came up many times. J is TRBJ1-1 and V is TRBV5-1, with unresolved D. The CDR3 sequence is 14 residues long. Trimming left V 3 bases short and J 4 bases short, with 13 bases between. The germline CDR1 and CDR2 sequences are SGHRS and YFSETQ. CDR3 sequence (DNA): TGCGCCAGCAGCTCCCTTGGGTTAGGCACTGAAGCTTTCTTT. It is translated as CASSSLGLGTEAFF.

This clonotype is medium-sized within its sample. The chain carries TRBV2 and TRBJ1-4, with unresolved D. Trimming stripped 5 bases from V and 0 bases from J, with 7 bases between. CDR3 length equals 14 residues. CDR1 is SNHLY, CDR2 FYNNEI, per germline. In nucleotides, the CDR3 is TGTGCCAGCAGTTACAGTGCAACTAATGAAAAACTGTTTTTT. This gives the protein CASSYSATNEKLFF.

The rearrangement uses TRBV25-1 and TRBJ1-2, with a tentative D call TRBD1 (5 bases). Germline CDR1 reads MGHDK; CDR2 reads SYGVNS. Trimming took off 4 bases at V and 0 bases at J, with 15 bases between the two ends. This CDR3 has 16 amino acids. The CDR3 spells CASSGYGGRTNYGYTF. CDR3 coding DNA: TGTGCCAGCAGTGGTTACGGGGGAAGAACTAACTATGGCTACACCTTC.

In this sample, this clonotype turned up many times. V and J are TRBV12-3 or TRBV12-4 and TRBJ1-1; no clear D. V dropped 0 bases and J dropped 7 bases, with 21 bases sitting between them. The CDR3 totals 17 residues. CDR3 in DNA: TGTGCCAGCAGTTTAGCGTCAGGCGTGTCTGGCAGGCGTGAAGCTTTCTTT. This gives the protein CASSLASGVSGRREAFF.

This clonotype was recorded many times. V usage is TRBV20-1 and J usage is TRBJ2-3, with TRBD2 matching 9 bases. Germline CDR1 DFQATT, CDR2 SNEGSKA (reference sequence). J gave up 6 bases and V 0 bases, and 10 bases lay outside the gene matches. CDR3 length: 16 residues. The CDR3: CSARELLAGLADTQYF. The CDR3 DNA is TGCAGTGCTAGAGAGCTACTAGCGGGCCTAGCCGATACGCAGTATTTT.

This clonotype was seen repeatedly, ten times or more. V gene TRBV12-3 or TRBV12-4 combines with J gene TRBJ1-1; tentatively, D is TRBD1 (6 bases). The length of the CDR3 is 13 residues. The germline V and J ends were trimmed by 6 bases and 1 base, with 9 bases remaining between them. CDR3 protein: CASSYRANTEAFF. CDR3 sequence (DNA): TGTGCCAGCAGCTACAGGGCGAACACTGAAGCTTTCTTT.

This clonotype was seen repeatedly, ten times or more. CDR3 sequence (DNA): TGTGCCAGCAGTCCCGAGCTGTACCAAGAGACCCAGTACTTC. Protein product: CASSPELYQETQYF. The genes are TRBV7-9 and TRBJ2-5; D ambiguous. Germline-derived CDR1 and CDR2 are SEHNR and FQNEAQ (reference sequence). This CDR3 has 14 residues. V gave up 6 bases and J gave up 0 bases, with 11 bases separating them.

This clonotype was counted ten times or more. The J gene is TRBJ2-7, the V gene TRBV11-3, with D unclear. Germline CDR1 is SGHNT and CDR2 is YENEEA. The CDR3 has 13 residues. Trimming removed 5 bases from V and 4 bases from J, with 12 bases in between. CDR3 bases: TGTGCCAGCAGCCGGTCTGGTGAATACGAGCAGTACTTC. It translates to CASSRSGEYEQYF.

This clonotype was counted at least ten times. V and J are TRBV11-3 and TRBJ2-3, with 16 bases identical to TRBD2. V lost 3 bases, J lost 6 bases, and 6 bases stayed unmatched. Looked up from germline, CDR1 is SGHNT and CDR2 is YENEEA. The CDR3 consists of 17 residues. The CDR3 coding sequence is TGTGCCAGCAGCTTCTCGGGACTAGCGGGAGGGCCTGATACGCAGTATTTT. It is translated as CASSFSGLAGGPDTQYF. The full variable domain, completed using reference TRBV11-3 and TRBJ2-3, is EAGVVQSPRYKIIEKKQPVAFWCNPISGHNTLYWYLQNLGQGPELLIRYENEEAVDDSQLPKDRFSAERLKGVDSTLKIQPAELGDSAVYLCASSFSGLAGGPDTQYFGPGTRLTVL.

This clonotype was found a few times. This rearrangement joins TRBV10-2 to TRBJ1-5; TRBD1 matches 8 bases. V was clipped by 2 bases and J by 3 bases; unmatched bases: 6. The CDR3 extends over 16 amino acids. The germline CDR1 and CDR2 sequences are WSHSY and SAAADI. The CDR3 spells CASSERTGTVNQPQHF. CDR3 nucleotides: TGCGCCAGCAGTGAGCGGACAGGGACGGTCAATCAGCCCCAGCATTTT.

This clonotype occurred many times. The J gene is TRBJ2-3, the V gene TRBV6-1; 7 bases are a match to TRBD2. The CDR3 sequence is 14 residues long. The germline V gene has CDR1 MNHNS and CDR2 SASEGT. Trimming at V came to 6 bases and at J to 4 bases, leaving 7 bases not matched to a gene. This CDR3 is CASSEGGSADTQYF. CDR3 DNA sequence: TGTGCCAGCAGCGAGGGAGGGTCTGCAGATACGCAGTATTTT.

This clonotype has at least ten counts. The gene calls are TRBV20-1 and TRBJ2-3; D is ambiguous. The germline V gene has CDR1 DFQATT and CDR2 SNEGSKA (reference sequence). V lost 4 bases and J lost 9, with 17 bases in between. The CDR3 consists of 13 residues. Written as DNA, the CDR3 is TGCAGTGCTACCTCCCTATGGACGGCAACGCAGTATTTT. Translated, it gives CSATSLWTATQYF.